A selection of T cell receptor beta chains follows, all from one sample in a study of identical twins. MiXCR, applied by TCRdb to the 5' RACE reads, yields one record per CDR3 protein. The sample holds 550,000 to 800,000 distinct CDR3 sequences, about 7% seen once. These sequences were also reported in another study, on yellow fever vaccine responses in identical twins.

Sequencing was carried out using PBMCs. These TCRs come from a woman aged 18-29 years in good health. Each CDR3 is given with its conserved first and last residue. A D gene is named only where the DNA matches it firmly. Size is omitted from some rows. Given values are once, few, many or a class for expanded clones.

d_call,j_call,clone_size,v_call,cdr3_aa,cdr3_nt
.,TRBJ2-1,.,TRBV19,CASSIGRNEQFF,TGTGCCAGTAGTATAGGTCGGAATGAGCAGTTCTTC
.,TRBJ2-2,few,TRBV29-1,CSVELGASTGELFF,TGCAGCGTTGAACTGGGGGCATCCACCGGGGAGCTGTTTTTT
TRBD1,TRBJ2-7,many,TRBV7-8,CASSWYRGRSYEQYF,TGTGCCAGCAGCTGGTACAGGGGCCGCTCCTACGAGCAGTACTTC
.,TRBJ2-7,few,TRBV7-3,CASSLDSATPSYEQYF,TGTGCCAGCAGCTTAGATAGCGCTACCCCCTCCTACGAGCAGTACTTC
TRBD1,TRBJ1-4,few,TRBV4-1,CASSQRDRGSNEKLFF,TGCGCCAGCAGCCAAAGGGACAGGGGTTCTAATGAAAAACTGTTTTTT
.,TRBJ2-5,.,TRBV5-6,CASSLLAPVGETQYF,TGTGCCAGCAGCTTGTTAGCGCCGGTGGGAGAGACCCAGTACTTC
.,TRBJ2-6,.,TRBV6-2/TRBV6-3,CASSYSLLLGRASGANVLTF,TGTGCCAGCAGTTACTCACTTTTGTTGGGACGGGCCTCTGGGGCCAACGTCCTGACTTTC
.,TRBJ1-1,few,TRBV14,CASSQDDVGYANTEAFF,TGTGCCAGCAGCCAAGATGATGTGGGATATGCGAACACTGAAGCTTTCTTT
TRBD2,TRBJ2-3,few,TRBV5-1,CASSPRTSGADTQYF,TGCGCCAGCAGCCCGCGGACTAGCGGGGCAGATACGCAGTATTTT
TRBD1,TRBJ2-1,.,TRBV10-3,CAISRDRDGNEQFF,TGTGCCATCAGCAGGGACAGGGACGGCAATGAGCAGTTCTTC
TRBD2,TRBJ2-1,.,TRBV25-1,CASTGGRADYEQFF,TGTGCCAGCACCGGCGGGAGGGCCGACTATGAGCAGTTCTTC
TRBD2,TRBJ2-2,.,TRBV11-1,CASSLRLAGGVDTGELFF,TGTGCCAGCAGCTTAAGGCTAGCGGGAGGTGTTGACACCGGGGAGCTGTTTTTT
.,TRBJ2-1,.,TRBV7-9,CASSSAPAGRVYNEQFF,TGTGCCAGCAGCTCCGCCCCCGCGGGACGGGTTTACAATGAGCAGTTCTTC
.,TRBJ1-1,many,TRBV12-3/TRBV12-4,CASSSRLMNTEAFF,TGTGCCAGCAGTTCGAGACTTATGAACACTGAAGCTTTCTTT
.,TRBJ1-4,.,TRBV6-1,CASSEPPGLNEKLFF,TGTGCCAGCAGTGAGCCGCCAGGGCTTAATGAAAAACTGTTTTTT
TRBD1,TRBJ2-7,many,TRBV28,CASSLLGQGGRYEQYF,TGTGCCAGCAGTTTGCTCGGACAGGGAGGACGGTACGAGCAGTACTTC
TRBD2,TRBJ2-5,few,TRBV20-1,CSALSGSLGYQETQYF,TGCAGTGCTCTTAGCGGGAGTTTGGGGTACCAAGAGACCCAGTACTTC
.,TRBJ1-3,many,TRBV6-1,CASRLTMAGNTIYF,TGTGCCAGCAGATTGACAATGGCCGGAAACACCATATATTTT
.,TRBJ2-3,.,TRBV3-1,CASSQVPGLSTDTQYF,TGTGCCAGCAGCCAAGTTCCAGGGCTAAGCACAGATACGCAGTATTTT
TRBD1,TRBJ2-7,.,TRBV9,CASSVGGQGYEQYF,TGTGCCAGCAGCGTAGGGGGACAGGGTTACGAGCAGTACTTC
.,TRBJ2-3,few,TRBV27,CASSLGRTVHTQYF,TGTGCCAGCAGTTTAGGGCGCACCGTCCATACGCAGTATTTT
TRBD2,TRBJ2-2,few,TRBV3-1,CASSQGLAGQHTGELFF,TGTGCCAGCAGCCAGGGACTAGCGGGGCAACACACCGGGGAGCTGTTTTTT
.,TRBJ2-1,few,TRBV20-1,CSAPAIGNEQFF,TGCAGTGCCCCCGCTATCGGCAATGAGCAGTTCTTC
.,TRBJ1-4,many,TRBV12-3/TRBV12-4,CASSLSRGLNEKLFF,TGTGCCAGCAGTTTATCCCGGGGGCTTAATGAAAAACTGTTTTTT
TRBD1,TRBJ1-4,.,TRBV7-2,CASSLSGQGGKLFF,TGTGCCAGCAGCCTATCTGGACAGGGAGGAAAACTGTTTTTT
.,TRBJ2-1,.,TRBV9,CASSASQGNEQFF,TGTGCCAGCAGCGCATCCCAGGGAAATGAGCAGTTCTTC
TRBD1,TRBJ1-1,many,TRBV10-3,CAIREQGHTEAFF,TGTGCCATCAGGGAACAGGGGCATACTGAAGCTTTCTTT
TRBD2,TRBJ2-3,.,TRBV4-2,CASSRTGTSGGTSTDTQYF,TGTGCCAGCAGCAGAACCGGGACTAGCGGGGGGACCAGCACAGATACGCAGTATTTT
.,TRBJ2-2,.,TRBV27,CASNGLRTGELFF,TGTGCCAGCAATGGCTTACGCACCGGGGAGCTGTTTTTT
TRBD1,TRBJ2-7,few,TRBV9,CASSAEAGGYEQYF,TGTGCCAGCAGCGCCGAGGCAGGGGGCTACGAGCAGTACTTC
.,TRBJ2-1,many,TRBV3-1,CASSQGWGTLYNEQFF,TGTGCCAGCAGCCAAGGGTGGGGGACTCTCTACAATGAGCAGTTCTTC
TRBD2,TRBJ2-2,few,TRBV7-8,CASSFAGRATNTGELFF,TGTGCCAGCAGCTTTGCGGGGAGGGCGACCAACACCGGGGAGCTGTTTTTT
TRBD1,TRBJ2-5,few,TRBV19,CASTAQGWETQYF,TGTGCCAGTACCGCACAGGGGTGGGAGACCCAGTACTTC
TRBD2,TRBJ2-7,many,TRBV27,CASSFLAGDGYEQYF,TGTGCCAGCAGCTTCCTGGCGGGGGACGGGTACGAGCAGTACTTC
.,TRBJ2-7,many,TRBV5-1,CASSLGTATYEQYF,TGCGCCAGCAGCTTGGGAACAGCCACCTACGAGCAGTACTTC
TRBD2,TRBJ2-3,.,TRBV24-1,CATSDSPGGVGAGAADTQYF,TGTGCCACCAGTGACTCGCCGGGGGGGGTAGGAGCGGGAGCCGCAGATACGCAGTATTTT
.,TRBJ1-1,.,TRBV7-9,CASCFGDTEAFF,TGTGCCAGCTGCTTTGGGGATACTGAAGCTTTCTTT
TRBD2,TRBJ2-2,.,TRBV7-6,CASSSLTAGLVRGELFF,TGTGCCAGCAGCTCGCTTACAGCGGGGCTCGTACGTGGGGAGCTGTTTTTT
.,TRBJ2-7,.,TRBV5-1,CASSSVGPTYEQYF,TGCGCCAGCTCCTCTGTAGGTCCAACCTACGAGCAGTACTTC
.,TRBJ1-2,.,TRBV7-7,CASSADGIYGYTF,TGTGCCAGCAGCGCGGACGGAATCTATGGCTACACCTTC
.,TRBJ1-5,many,TRBV7-2,CASSLLRLSNQPQHF,TGTGCCAGCAGCTTATTACGACTGAGCAATCAGCCCCAGCATTTT
.,TRBJ1-2,.,TRBV12-3/TRBV12-4,CASKLGPGDGYTF,TGTGCCAGCAAATTGGGTCCGGGAGATGGCTACACCTTC
.,TRBJ1-1,many,TRBV12-3/TRBV12-4,CASTHGGIRTEAFF,TGTGCCAGCACTCATGGGGGTATTCGGACTGAAGCTTTCTTT
.,TRBJ2-3,few,TRBV20-1,CSARNLQGEDTQYF,TGCAGTGCTAGAAACTTACAGGGTGAAGATACGCAGTATTTT
.,TRBJ2-1,.,TRBV2,CASGPGTAYNEQFF,TGTGCCAGCGGACCCGGGACTGCCTACAATGAGCAGTTCTTC
.,TRBJ1-1,few,TRBV7-9,CASSPTYTEAFF,TGTGCCAGCAGCCCCACTTACACTGAAGCTTTCTTT
TRBD1,TRBJ2-2,many,TRBV7-9,CASSPGQLQNTGELFF,TGTGCCAGCAGCCCGGGACAGCTCCAGAACACCGGGGAGCTGTTTTTT